One sample yielded the 13 T cell receptor beta chains listed below, sequenced in a study of cytomegalovirus exposure and HLA in healthy donors. PCR employed 60 Vbeta and 13 Jbeta primers. Measured with immunoSEQ multiplex PCR; TCRdb has only the in-frame clones, and not every one. The sample includes under 200,000 clones, around 84% seen only once; the top ten take around 3.3%. Sequencing was done on a sample of PBMCs. The receptors were sampled from a woman aged 35 to 49 in good health and CMV-seronegative.

This clone has just one count. The chain couples TRBV6-6 to TRBJ2-3, with D maybe TRBD2 (7 bases). The CDR3 loop spans 16 amino acids. Germline CDR1 and CDR2: MNHNY and SVGAGI (reference sequence). The germline V and J ends were trimmed by 7 bases and 5 bases, with 22 bases remaining between them. The CDR3 region has the DNA TGTGCCAGCATTTCACATCGGAGCGGGGACAAAGATACGCAGTATTTT. Protein sequence: CASISHRSGDKDTQYF.

The chain employs TRBV2 and TRBJ1-4; D possibly corresponds to TRBD1 (5 bases). The CDR3 has 15 amino acids. Germline CDR1 and CDR2: SNHLY and FYNNEI. The V gene lost 8 bases and the J gene lost 7 bases, with 20 bases spanning the gap. Written as DNA, the CDR3 is TGTGCCAGCCGGCAGGCGTGGGGGAGGGGTGAAAAACTGTTTTTT. This sequence encodes CASRQAWGRGEKLFF. Full variable domain (outside the CDR3, taken from reference TRBV2 and TRBJ1-4): EPEVTQTPSHQVTQMGQEVILRCVPISNHLYFYWYRQILGQKVEFLVSFYNNEISEKSEIFDDQFSVERPDGSNFTLKIRSTKLEDSAMYFCASRQAWGRGEKLFFGSGTQLSVL.

This sequence joins TRBV10-1 and TRBJ1-1, with D perhaps matching TRBD1 (5 bases). This CDR3 has 17 residues. Germline V gene data show CDR1 as WNHNN and CDR2 as SYGVQD (reference sequence). V was clipped by 4 bases and J by 4 bases, with 22 bases between them. The chain's CDR3 is CASSASWGKGEPTEAFF. The CDR3 nucleotides are TGCGCCAGCAGTGCTTCCTGGGGTAAAGGGGAACCCACTGAAGCTTTCTTT.

The rearrangement joins TRBV27 to TRBJ1-5; 7 bases map to TRBD1. Germline CDR1 reads MNHEY; CDR2 reads SMNVEV (reference sequence). Trimming took 4 bases from V and 5 from J; bases not matched to a gene: 5. The CDR3 is 14 residues long. The CDR3 sequence is CASSSFGQDQPQHF. DNA of the CDR3: TGTGCCAGCAGTTCCTTTGGACAGGATCAGCCCCAGCATTTT.

This clone was seen a single time. The V call is TRBV10-3, the J call TRBJ1-1; 8 bases fit TRBD1. Germline V gene data show CDR1 as ENHRY and CDR2 as SYGVKD. The V segment lost 5 bases and the J segment 12 bases; nucleotides outside the gene matches: 20. This CDR3 comprises 16 residues. CDR3 DNA: TGTGCCATCAGTTCGACGGACAGGACTAGTAACAGGGGGACTTTCTTT. It codes for CAISSTDRTSNRGTFF.

The CDR3 sequence is CASSRTDGGVKLFF. As DNA, the CDR3 is TGTGCCAGCAGTAGAACGGACGGGGGGGTAAAACTGTTTTTT. This chain joins TRBV7-9 and TRBJ1-4; D perhaps matches TRBD1 (5 bases). V lost 6 bases to trimming and J lost 10 bases, with 18 bases between them. The CDR3 is 14 amino acids. CDR1 and CDR2 from the germline V gene are SEHNR and FQNEAQ (reference sequence).

J is TRBJ2-7 and V is TRBV28; 10 bases line up with TRBD1. J gave up 4 bases and V 2 bases, and 5 bases lay outside the gene matches. The CDR3 loop spans 15 amino acids. Germline CDR1 is MDHEN and CDR2 is SYDVKM. DNA of the CDR3: TGTGCCAGCAGTTTACCAGGGACAGGGGCTTACGAGCAGTACTTC. Amino acids: CASSLPGTGAYEQYF.

This rearrangement joins TRBV7-2 to TRBJ2-3, with TRBD2 as a possible D gene (6 bases). The CDR3 sequence is 15 residues long. Germline loops: CDR1 SGHTA, CDR2 FQGNSA. V was cut by 2 bases and J by 5 bases, with 14 bases left in between. The CDR3 region is CASSLSGGSIDTQYF. Written as DNA, the CDR3 is TGTGCCAGCAGCTTAAGTGGGGGGTCGATAGATACGCAGTATTTT.

V usage is TRBV27 and J usage is TRBJ1-2, with TRBD1 matching 10 bases. V lost 3 bases and J lost 4; bases outside the gene matches: 5. The CDR3 length is 15 residues. Germline V gives CDR1 MNHEY, CDR2 SMNVEV (reference sequence). This CDR3 is CASSLRDRGGYGYTF. The CDR3 region has the DNA TGTGCCAGCAGTTTGCGGGACAGGGGCGGCTATGGCTACACCTTC.

The chain uses TRBV15 and TRBJ2-1, with 9 bases identical to TRBD1. V lost 2 bases to trimming and J lost 7 bases; unmatched junction nucleotides: 6. This CDR3 has 15 amino acids. Germline V CDR1 and CDR2: LNHNV, YYDKDF (reference sequence). DNA for the CDR3: TGTGCCACCAGCAGACTACAGGGGGCTGGGAATGAGCAGTTCTTC. Translation: CATSRLQGAGNEQFF.

The rearrangement links TRBV13 to TRBJ2-5; D is perhaps TRBD1 (6 bases). Judging by the DNA end, TRBJ2-7 fits better; the J call may be wrong. The CDR3 is 14 residues long. Germline lookup yields CDR1 PRHDT and CDR2 FYEKMQ (reference sequence). In nucleotides, the CDR3 is TGTGCCAGCAGCGCTACAGGGATGACCTACGAGCAGTACTTC. Protein sequence: CASSATGMTYEQYF.

This chain links TRBV6-6 with TRBJ1-6; no reliable D call. The germline CDR1 and CDR2 sequences are MNHNY and SVGAGI (reference sequence). V gave up 5 bases and J gave up 8 bases, with 4 bases separating them. The CDR3 contains 11 residues. CDR3 sequence reads: CASSADSPLHF. The CDR3 DNA reads as TGTGCCAGCAGTGCGGATTCACCCCTCCACTTT.

The V and J genes are TRBV5-8 and TRBJ1-1; a possible D gene is TRBD1 (5 bases). This CDR3 has 14 amino acids. The germline V and J ends were trimmed by 1 base and 6 bases, with 13 bases remaining between them. Germline values: CDR1 SGHTS, CDR2 YDEGEE. DNA of the CDR3: TGTGCCAGCAGCTTGCAGGGAATGAGGTCTGAAGCTTTCTTT. Its translation: CASSLQGMRSEAFF. The whole variable domain, filled in from reference TRBV5-8 and TRBJ1-1, reads EAGVTQSPTHLIKTRGQQATLRCSPISGHTSVYWYQQALGLGLQFLLWYDEGEERNRGNFPPRFSGRQFPNYSSELNVNALELEDSALYLCASSLQGMRSEAFFGQGTRLTVV.